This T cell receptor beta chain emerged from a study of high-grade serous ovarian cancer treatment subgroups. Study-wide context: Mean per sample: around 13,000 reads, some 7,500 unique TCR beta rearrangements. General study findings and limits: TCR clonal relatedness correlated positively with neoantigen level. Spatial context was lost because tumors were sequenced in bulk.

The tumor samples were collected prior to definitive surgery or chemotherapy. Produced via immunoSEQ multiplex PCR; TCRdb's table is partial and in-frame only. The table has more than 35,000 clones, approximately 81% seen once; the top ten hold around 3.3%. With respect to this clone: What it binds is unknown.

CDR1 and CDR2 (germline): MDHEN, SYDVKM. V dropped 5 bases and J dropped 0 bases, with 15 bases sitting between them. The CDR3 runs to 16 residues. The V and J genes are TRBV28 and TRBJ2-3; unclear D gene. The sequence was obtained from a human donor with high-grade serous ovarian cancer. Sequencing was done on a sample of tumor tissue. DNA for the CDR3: TGTGCCAGCAGTCGGTCCACTGGGTTGAGCACAGATACGCAGTATTTT. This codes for CASSRSTGLSTDTQYF.